Below, 14 T cell receptor beta chains from the same sample are listed, as sequenced in a study of patients and donors after allogeneic stem cell transplantation. TCRdb ran MiXCR on the RT-PCR reads and lists one entry per CDR3 protein. This sample carries some 150,000 distinct CDR3 sequences, about 36% of them seen once, and the ten largest clones take 40% to 55%. Sample: blood, either unsorted or a sorted T cell fraction (not recorded which). The origin of the receptors is a human donor who was either an allogeneic HSCT recipient or a stem cell or donor lymphocyte infusion donor (not recorded which). It is not recorded whose cells these are; they may come from a transplant donor.

This clonotype was seen a few times. J is TRBJ2-3 and V is TRBV7-2, with a tentative D call TRBD1 (5 bases). The germline V and J ends were trimmed by 7 bases and 2 bases, with 19 bases remaining between them. Germline V lookup: CDR1 SGHTA, CDR2 FQGNSA. The CDR3 is 16 amino acids. The DNA for the CDR3 is TGTGCCAGCACCCTAGGGGTGGCCGGGTACACAGATACGCAGTATTTT. Protein product: CASTLGVAGYTDTQYF. Variable domain in full (rest from reference TRBV7-2 and TRBJ2-3): GAGVSQSPSNKVTEKGKDVELRCDPISGHTALYWYRQSLGQGLEFLIYFQGNSAPDKSGLPSDRFSAERTGGSVSTLTIQRTQQEDSAVYLCASTLGVAGYTDTQYFGPGTRLTVL.

Points on this clonotype: Germline is not matched at one junction end, which may reflect a read error. This chain connects TRBV27 to TRBJ1-2, with D perhaps TRBD1 (5 bases). The CDR3 totals 13 residues. Germline V gene sequence: CDR1 MNHEY, CDR2 SMNVEV (reference sequence). CDR3 loop: CANSLKGYYGYTF. CDR3 DNA sequence: TGTGCCAACAGTTTAAAGGGGTACTATGGCTACACCTTC.

The chain combines TRBV20-1 with TRBJ2-2; D unclear. CDR1 is DFQATT and CDR2 is SNEGSKA in the germline V gene (reference sequence). The CDR3 contains 13 residues. V was shortened by 0 bases and J by 7 bases, with 9 bases between the two germline ends. CDR3 bases: TGCAGTGCTAGAGATCAACCGTACGGGGAGCTGTTTTTT. Translation: CSARDQPYGELFF.

The V and J genes are TRBV28 and TRBJ1-5; tentatively, D is TRBD1 (6 bases). V dropped 11 bases and J dropped 2 bases, with 16 bases sitting between them. CDR3 length equals 14 residues. Germline V gives CDR1 MDHEN, CDR2 SYDVKM. The CDR3 sequence is CALQGSRGNQPQHF. CDR3 in DNA: TGTGCCTTACAGGGCTCACGAGGCAATCAGCCCCAGCATTTT.

The chain uses TRBV28 and TRBJ2-1; a weak D match, TRBD2 (5 bases). V was trimmed by 6 bases and J by 7 bases, leaving 10 bases between them. CDR3 length: 12 amino acids. The germline CDR1 and CDR2 sequences are MDHEN and SYDVKM. The CDR3 region has the DNA TGTGCCAGCAGAGGAGGAGGAAATGAGCAGTTCTTC. Encoded protein: CASRGGGNEQFF.

The chain recombines TRBV4-3 with TRBJ2-6, with D tentatively TRBD2 (7 bases). With 0 bases removed from V and 1 base from J, the gap between germline ends came to 16 bases. Germline assignment: CDR1 LGHNA and CDR2 YSLEER. The CDR3 covers 19 residues. The CDR3 region is CASSQDSGGAISGANVLTF. The CDR3 region has the DNA TGCGCCAGCAGCCAAGACTCGGGGGGCGCAATTTCTGGGGCCAACGTCCTGACTTTC.

This chain links TRBV7-9 with TRBJ1-1, with D unclear. The CDR3 sequence is 13 residues long. In germline, CDR1 is SEHNR, CDR2 FQNEAQ (reference sequence). The V end was cut by 5 bases, the J end by 3 bases, with 10 bases between. The CDR3 protein is CASSPWTDTEAFF. Here the CDR3 DNA reads TGTGCCAGCAGCCCATGGACGGACACTGAAGCTTTCTTT.

The chain uses TRBV6-2 or TRBV6-3 and TRBJ1-1, with 8 bases matching TRBD1. Germline CDR1 reads MNHEY; CDR2 reads SVGEGT. The CDR3 has 15 residues. Trimming cost V 2 bases and J 3 bases; bases outside gene matches: 5. The CDR3 nucleotides are TGTGCCAGCAGTTACACTTCGGACAGGGACACTGAAGCTTTCTTT. It translates to CASSYTSDRDTEAFF.

The chain couples TRBV6-2 or TRBV6-3 to TRBJ2-7, with a possible D match to TRBD2 (5 bases). The V gene's germline CDR1 is MNHEY and CDR2 SVGEGT. Trimming stripped 0 bases from V and 0 bases from J, with 6 bases between. The CDR3 totals 14 residues. The CDR3 bases are TGTGCCAGCAGTTACTCGGGGAGCTCCTACGAGCAGTACGTC. This sequence encodes CASSYSGSSYEQYV.

The rearrangement uses TRBV28 and TRBJ1-3; no clear D gene. This CDR3 region has 17 residues. Between the trimmed V and J ends, which lost 5 bases and 0 bases, there was a span of 17 bases. In germline, CDR1 is MDHEN, CDR2 SYDVKM. The CDR3 DNA reads as TGTGCCAGCAGTCACGTTGGTGGCCGACCCTCTGGAAACACCATATATTTT. This translates into CASSHVGGRPSGNTIYF.

This clonotype was counted only a few times. The rearrangement uses TRBV29-1 and TRBJ1-4; no reliable D call. This CDR3 is built from 14 residues. V was clipped by 7 bases and J by 3 bases, with 15 bases between them. CDR1 is SQVTM and CDR2 is ANQGSEA in the germline V gene. In DNA, the CDR3 is TGCAGCGCGCACTCCGGGAGGGCTAATGAAAAACTGTTTTTT. Its protein is CSAHSGRANEKLFF.

The J gene is TRBJ2-2, the V gene TRBV11-2, with 7 bases lining up with TRBD2. Germline V lookup: CDR1 SGHAT, CDR2 FQNNGV. J gave up 5 bases and V 6 bases, and 6 bases lay outside the gene matches. This CDR3 contains 14 residues. The CDR3 DNA reads TGTGCCAGCAGATCGGGACTACCAACCGGGGAGCTGTTTTTT. It specifies CASRSGLPTGELFF.

The chain uses TRBV9 and TRBJ2-2; D not certain. The V end was cut by 0 bases, the J end by 0 bases, with 15 bases between. The CDR3 length is 18 residues. The V gene's germline CDR1 is SGDLS and CDR2 YYNGEE. In DNA, the CDR3 is TGTGCCAGCAGCGTAGGATACCGACGGTTCCCGAACACCGGGGAGCTGTTTTTT. As protein: CASSVGYRRFPNTGELFF. The variable domain in full, completed from reference TRBV9 and TRBJ2-2, reads DSGVTQTPKHLITATGQRVTLRCSPRSGDLSVYWYQQSLDQGLQFLIQYYNGEERAKGNILERFSAQQFPDLHSELNLSSLELGDSALYFCASSVGYRRFPNTGELFFGEGSRLTVL.

This clonotype was observed a few times. The V and J genes are TRBV12-3 or TRBV12-4 and TRBJ2-1; 7 bases are a match to TRBD2. This CDR3 comprises 17 residues. Trimming at V came to 3 bases and at J to 0 bases, leaving 8 bases not matched to a gene. This chain's CDR3 is CASSFFRGVSSYNEQFF. CDR3 DNA: TGTGCCAGCAGTTTCTTCCGGGGGGTAAGCTCCTACAATGAGCAGTTCTTC.